This T cell receptor (beta chain) was documented in a study of T cell responses to AZD1222 COVID-19 vaccine. Regarding the study as a whole: Dominant at 160-218 and 743-854, vaccine-associated CD4 TCRs also spanned spike.

Comments on this clone: Its antigen is not identified.

The table came from immunoSEQ multiplex PCR; TCRdb's copy has only in-frame clones and leaves some out. The repertoire includes some 70,000 clones, about four fifths of them detected once, and about 14% sits in the top ten. Trimming pared 7 bases from V and 0 bases from J, leaving 13 bases between. The CDR3 sequence is 15 residues long. Germline lookup yields CDR1 MNHNY and CDR2 SVGAGI (reference sequence). V gene TRBV6-6 combines with J gene TRBJ2-1; D tentatively fits TRBD1 or TRBD2 (5 bases each). The receptor was isolated from an adult who received the AZD1222 COVID-19 vaccine. The material sequenced was peripheral blood, taken 28 days after the second AZD1222 dose. CDR3 amino acids: CASNLEGSSYNEQFF. The CDR3 DNA is TGTGCCAGCAACCTTGAGGGGAGCTCCTACAATGAGCAGTTCTTC.